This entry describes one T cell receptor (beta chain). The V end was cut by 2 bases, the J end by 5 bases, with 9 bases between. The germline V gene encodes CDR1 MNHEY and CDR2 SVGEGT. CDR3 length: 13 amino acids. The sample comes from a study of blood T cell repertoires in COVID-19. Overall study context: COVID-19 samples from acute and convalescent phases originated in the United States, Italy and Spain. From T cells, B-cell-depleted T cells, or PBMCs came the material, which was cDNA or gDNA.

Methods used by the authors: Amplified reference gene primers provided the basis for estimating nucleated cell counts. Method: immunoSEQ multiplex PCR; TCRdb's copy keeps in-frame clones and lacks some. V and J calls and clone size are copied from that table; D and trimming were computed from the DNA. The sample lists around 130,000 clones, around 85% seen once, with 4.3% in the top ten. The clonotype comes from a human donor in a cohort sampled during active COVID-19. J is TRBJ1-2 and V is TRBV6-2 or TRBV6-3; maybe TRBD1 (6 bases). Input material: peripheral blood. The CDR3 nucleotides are TGTGCCAGCAGTTACGGGGGCGTATATGGCTACACCTTC. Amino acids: CASSYGGVYGYTF.